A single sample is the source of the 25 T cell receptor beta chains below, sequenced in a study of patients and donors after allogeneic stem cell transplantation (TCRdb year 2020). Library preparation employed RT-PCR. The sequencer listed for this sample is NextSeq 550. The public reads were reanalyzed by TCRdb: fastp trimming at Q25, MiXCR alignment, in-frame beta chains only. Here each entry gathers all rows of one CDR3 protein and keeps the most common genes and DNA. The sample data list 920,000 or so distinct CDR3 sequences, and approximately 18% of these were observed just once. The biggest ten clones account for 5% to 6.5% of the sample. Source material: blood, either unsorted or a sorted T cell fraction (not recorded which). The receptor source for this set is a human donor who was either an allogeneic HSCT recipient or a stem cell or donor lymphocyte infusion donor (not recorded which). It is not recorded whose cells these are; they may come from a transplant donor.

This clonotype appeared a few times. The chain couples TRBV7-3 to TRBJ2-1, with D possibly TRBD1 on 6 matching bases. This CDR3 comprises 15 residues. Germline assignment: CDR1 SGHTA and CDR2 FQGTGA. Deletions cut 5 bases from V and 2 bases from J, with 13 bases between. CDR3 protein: CASSPARGTYNEQFF. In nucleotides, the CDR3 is TGTGCCAGCAGCCCAGCAAGGGGGACCTACAATGAGCAGTTCTTC.

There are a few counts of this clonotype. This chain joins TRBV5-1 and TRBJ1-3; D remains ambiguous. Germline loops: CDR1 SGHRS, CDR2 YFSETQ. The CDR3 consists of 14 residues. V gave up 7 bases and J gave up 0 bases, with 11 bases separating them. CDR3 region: CASPPDHSGNTIYF. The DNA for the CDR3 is TGCGCCAGCCCGCCGGACCACTCTGGAAACACCATATATTTT.

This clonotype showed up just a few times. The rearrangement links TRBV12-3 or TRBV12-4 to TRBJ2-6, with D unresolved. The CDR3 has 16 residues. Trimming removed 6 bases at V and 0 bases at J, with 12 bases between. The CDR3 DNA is TGTGCCAGCAGCCCCTTGAGGTCCTCTGGGGCCAACGTCCTGACTTTC. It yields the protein CASSPLRSSGANVLTF.

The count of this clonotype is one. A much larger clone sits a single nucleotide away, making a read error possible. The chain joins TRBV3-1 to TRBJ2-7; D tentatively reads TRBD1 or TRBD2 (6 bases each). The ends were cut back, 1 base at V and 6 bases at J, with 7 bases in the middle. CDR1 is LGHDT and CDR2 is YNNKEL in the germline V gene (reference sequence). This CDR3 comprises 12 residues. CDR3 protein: CASSQAGAEQYF. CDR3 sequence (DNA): TGTGCCAGCAGCCAAGCGGGGGCCGAGCAGTACTTC.

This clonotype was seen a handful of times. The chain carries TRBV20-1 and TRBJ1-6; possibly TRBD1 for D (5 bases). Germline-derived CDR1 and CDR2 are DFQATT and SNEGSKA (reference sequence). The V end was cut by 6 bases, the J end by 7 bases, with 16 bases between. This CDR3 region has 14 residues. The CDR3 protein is CSADDDSENSPLHF. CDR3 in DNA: TGCAGTGCCGACGATGACAGTGAGAATTCACCCCTCCACTTT.

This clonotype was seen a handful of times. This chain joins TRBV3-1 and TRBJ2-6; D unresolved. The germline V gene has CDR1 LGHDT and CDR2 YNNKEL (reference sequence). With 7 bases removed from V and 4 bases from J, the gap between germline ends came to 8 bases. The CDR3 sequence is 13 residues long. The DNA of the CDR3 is TGTGCCAGCATGCAAGCGGGGGCCAACGTCCTGACTTTC. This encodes CASMQAGANVLTF.

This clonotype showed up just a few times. CDR3 sequence: CASSLRVGQANYGYTF. As DNA, the CDR3 is TGTGCCAGCAGTTTGAGGGTAGGACAGGCTAACTATGGCTACACCTTC. The chain uses TRBV12-3 or TRBV12-4 and TRBJ1-2, with 7 nucleotides matching TRBD1. This CDR3 spans 16 amino acids. V lost 3 bases to trimming and J lost 0 bases; unmatched junction nucleotides: 7.

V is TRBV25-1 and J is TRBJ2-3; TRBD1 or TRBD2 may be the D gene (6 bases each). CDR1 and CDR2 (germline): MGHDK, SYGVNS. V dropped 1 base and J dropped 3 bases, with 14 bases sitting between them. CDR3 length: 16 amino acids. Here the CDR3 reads CASSEFRRGQTDTQYF. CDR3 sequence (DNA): TGTGCCAGCAGTGAATTCAGACGGGGGCAGACAGATACGCAGTATTTT. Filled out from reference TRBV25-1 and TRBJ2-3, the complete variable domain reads EADIYQTPRYLVIGTGKKITLECSQTMGHDKMYWYQQDPGMELHLIHYSYGVNSTEKGDLSSESTVSRIRTEHFPLTLESARPSHTSQYLCASSEFRRGQTDTQYFGPGTRLTVL.

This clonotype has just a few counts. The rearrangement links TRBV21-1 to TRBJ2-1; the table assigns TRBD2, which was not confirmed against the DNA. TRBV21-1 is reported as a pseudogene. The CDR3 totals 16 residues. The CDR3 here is CASSKDAGKGLHEQFF. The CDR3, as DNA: TGTGCCAGCAGCAAAGATGCGGGAAAAGGCCTACATGAGCAGTTCTTC.

CDR3 DNA: TGTGCCAGCAGCTCGAAGGGGACTGAAGCTTTCTTT. Its protein is CASSSKGTEAFF. The rearrangement uses TRBV5-5 and TRBJ1-1; weak D call: TRBD1 (5 bases). The CDR3 totals 12 residues. V lost 3 bases and J lost 5, with 8 bases in between. The germline V gene has CDR1 SGHKS and CDR2 YYEKEE (reference sequence).

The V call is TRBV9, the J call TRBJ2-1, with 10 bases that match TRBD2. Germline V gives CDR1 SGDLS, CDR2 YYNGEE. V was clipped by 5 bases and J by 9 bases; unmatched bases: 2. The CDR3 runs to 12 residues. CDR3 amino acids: CASSASGGEQFF. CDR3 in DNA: TGTGCCAGCAGTGCTAGCGGGGGTGAGCAGTTCTTC.

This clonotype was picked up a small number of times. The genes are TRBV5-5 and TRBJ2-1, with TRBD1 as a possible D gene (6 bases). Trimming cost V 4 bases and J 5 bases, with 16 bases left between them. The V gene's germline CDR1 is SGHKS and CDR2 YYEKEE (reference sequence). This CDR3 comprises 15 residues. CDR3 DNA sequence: TGTGCCAGCAGCGTTCTCCGGACAGATGACAATGAGCAGTTCTTC. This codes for CASSVLRTDDNEQFF.

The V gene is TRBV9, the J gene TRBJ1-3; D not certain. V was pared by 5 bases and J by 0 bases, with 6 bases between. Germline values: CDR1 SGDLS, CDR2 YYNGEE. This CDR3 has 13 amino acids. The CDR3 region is CASSTNSGNTIYF. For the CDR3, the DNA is TGTGCCAGCAGTACAAACTCTGGAAACACCATATATTTT.

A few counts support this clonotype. In DNA form, the CDR3 reads TGTGCCAGCAGTTTGGGGACAGGGTGGGAGCAGTACTTC. This translates into CASSLGTGWEQYF. This sequence joins TRBV12-3 or TRBV12-4 and TRBJ2-7; the match to TRBD1 covers 9 bases. CDR3 length: 13 amino acids. Trimming at V came to 3 bases and at J to 7 bases, leaving 4 bases not matched to a gene.

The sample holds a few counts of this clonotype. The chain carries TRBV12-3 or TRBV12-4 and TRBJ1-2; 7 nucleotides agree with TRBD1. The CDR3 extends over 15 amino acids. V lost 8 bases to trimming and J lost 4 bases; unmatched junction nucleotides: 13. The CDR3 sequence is CASHIHGTETYGYTF. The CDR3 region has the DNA TGTGCCAGCCACATCCACGGGACAGAAACCTATGGCTACACCTTC.

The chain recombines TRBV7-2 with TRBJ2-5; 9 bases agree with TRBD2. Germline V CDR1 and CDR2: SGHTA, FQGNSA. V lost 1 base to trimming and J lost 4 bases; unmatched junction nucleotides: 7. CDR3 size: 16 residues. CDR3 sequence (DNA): TGTGCCAGCAGCTTAGTTTGGCGGGGGGGAGGAGAGACCCAGTACTTC. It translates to CASSLVWRGGGETQYF.

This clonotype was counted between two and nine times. The CDR3 DNA reads as TGTGCCAGCAGCTTCGGGGCAGATGAAGCTTTCTTT. Translating gives CASSFGADEAFF. The V and J genes are TRBV7-9 and TRBJ1-1; D possibly corresponds to TRBD1 (5 bases). The CDR3 runs to 12 residues. Germline lookup yields CDR1 SEHNR and CDR2 FQNEAQ (reference sequence). V was trimmed by 3 bases and J by 7 bases, leaving 9 bases between them.

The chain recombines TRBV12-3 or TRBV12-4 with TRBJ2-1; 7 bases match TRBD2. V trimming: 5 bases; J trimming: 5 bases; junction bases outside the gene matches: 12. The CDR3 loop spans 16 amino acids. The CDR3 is CASSDPFNGGNNEQFF. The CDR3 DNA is TGTGCCAGCAGTGACCCCTTTAACGGGGGGAACAATGAGCAGTTCTTC.

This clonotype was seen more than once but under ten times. The CDR3 coding sequence is TGTGCCAGCACCAGCATGAATCAGCCCCAGCATTTT. Amino acids: CASTSMNQPQHF. V usage is TRBV12-3 or TRBV12-4 and J usage is TRBJ1-5; D is undetermined. The CDR3 extends over 12 amino acids. V shed 7 bases and J shed 4 bases, with 8 bases lying between them.

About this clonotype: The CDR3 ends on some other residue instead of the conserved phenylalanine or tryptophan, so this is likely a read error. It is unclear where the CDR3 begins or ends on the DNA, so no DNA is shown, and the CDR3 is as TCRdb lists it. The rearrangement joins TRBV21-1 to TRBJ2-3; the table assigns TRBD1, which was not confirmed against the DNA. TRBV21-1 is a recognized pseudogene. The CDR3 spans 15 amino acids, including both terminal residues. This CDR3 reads CASSPGQGARDTQYC.

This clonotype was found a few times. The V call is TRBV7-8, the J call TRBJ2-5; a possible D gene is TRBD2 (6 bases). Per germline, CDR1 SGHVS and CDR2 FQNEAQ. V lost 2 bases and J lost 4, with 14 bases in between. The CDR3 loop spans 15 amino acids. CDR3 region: CASSLRLARRETQYF. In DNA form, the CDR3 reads TGTGCCAGCAGCTTACGTCTAGCGAGGCGAGAGACCCAGTACTTC.

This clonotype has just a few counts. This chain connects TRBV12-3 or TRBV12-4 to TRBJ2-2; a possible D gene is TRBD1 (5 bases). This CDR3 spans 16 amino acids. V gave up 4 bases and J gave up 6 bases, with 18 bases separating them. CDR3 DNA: TGTGCCAGCAGTTCCCAGGGTAACCGAAGACCCGGGGAGCTGTTTTTT. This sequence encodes CASSSQGNRRPGELFF.

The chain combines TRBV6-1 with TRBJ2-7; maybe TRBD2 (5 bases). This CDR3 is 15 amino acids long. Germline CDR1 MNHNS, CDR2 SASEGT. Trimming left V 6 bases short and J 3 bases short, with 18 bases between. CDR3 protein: CASSPFAGENYEQYF. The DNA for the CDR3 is TGTGCCAGCAGCCCCTTCGCGGGCGAGAACTACGAGCAGTACTTC.

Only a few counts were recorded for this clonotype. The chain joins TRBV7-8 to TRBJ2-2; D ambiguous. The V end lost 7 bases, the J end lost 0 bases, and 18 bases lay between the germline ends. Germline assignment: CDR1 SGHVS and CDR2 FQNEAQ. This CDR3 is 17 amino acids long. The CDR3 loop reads CASTPLLGTTNTGELFF. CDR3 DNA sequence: TGTGCCAGCACCCCACTCCTGGGAACCACGAACACCGGGGAGCTGTTTTTT.

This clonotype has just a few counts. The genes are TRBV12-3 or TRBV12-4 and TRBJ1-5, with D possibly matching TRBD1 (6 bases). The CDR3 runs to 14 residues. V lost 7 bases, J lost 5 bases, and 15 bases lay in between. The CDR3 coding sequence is TGTGCCAGCACCATAGGGGGGGGGTATCAGCCCCAGCATTTT. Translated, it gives CASTIGGGYQPQHF.